This T cell receptor beta chain was retrieved from a study of blood T cell repertoires in COVID-19. In the study overall: COVID-19 samples collected from the United States, Italy and Spain covered acute and convalescent phases.

Participant ages covered roughly 18 to 90 years across around 25 US areas. Exposed participants encountered a COVID-19 case during the 2 weeks preceding study entry. This CDR3 region has 14 residues. V lost 0 bases and J 4 bases, leaving 8 bases between the germline ends. Germline CDR1 reads SGHRS; CDR2 reads YFSETQ. Sequencing was performed with immunoSEQ multiplex PCR; in TCRdb, only in-frame clones are kept and a portion is missing. The data show 350,000 or so clones, about nine tenths seen once. The chain employs TRBV5-1 and TRBJ1-5, with D hard to call. Sequencing was performed on PBMCs or T cells enriched from blood (not recorded which). This receptor was obtained from a woman younger than 45 who had been exposed to COVID-19. CDR3 amino acids: CASSLGQENQPQHF. The CDR3 DNA reads as TGCGCCAGCAGCTTGGGTCAGGAAAATCAGCCCCAGCATTTT.